These 30 T cell receptor beta chains originate from one sample sequenced in a study of blood T cell repertoires in COVID-19. Sequencing used immunoSEQ multiplex PCR; TCRdb keeps in-frame clones, though not all of them. Of roughly 240,000 clones listed, approximately 84% are singletons. Input material: peripheral blood. The receptors derive from a woman aged 80 or older with acute or convalescent COVID-19.

The chain uses TRBV7-2 and TRBJ1-1; no reliable D call. Looked up from germline, CDR1 is SGHTA and CDR2 is FQGNSA. CDR3 length: 15 residues. Trimming removed 5 bases at V and 0 bases at J, with 13 bases between. CDR3 residues: CASSGNSGMNTEAFF. CDR3 DNA: TGTGCCAGCAGCGGAAACAGCGGAATGAACACTGAAGCTTTCTTT.

The rearrangement links TRBV6-6 to TRBJ1-2; 8 nucleotides align to TRBD1. This CDR3 is built from 13 residues. Per the germline V gene, CDR1 is MNHNY and CDR2 is SVGAGI (reference sequence). The V and J ends lost 6 bases and 3 bases, in that order; junction bases with no gene match: 3. The CDR3 DNA sequence: TGTGCCAGCAGCCAACAGGGGGACTATGGCTACACCTTC. Translated: CASSQQGDYGYTF.

The chain recombines TRBV6-1 with TRBJ1-5; TRBD1 agrees at 9 bases. The V gene end was trimmed by 1 base and the J gene end by 2 bases; junction bases not matched to a gene: 3. The CDR3 has 16 amino acids. Germline CDR1 MNHNS, CDR2 SASEGT. The CDR3 loop reads CASSEGDRVGNQPQHF. Here the CDR3 DNA reads TGTGCCAGCAGTGAAGGGGACAGGGTCGGCAATCAGCCCCAGCATTTT.

This chain uses TRBV5-1 with TRBJ2-7, with a tentative D call TRBD1 (6 bases). The V and J ends lost 0 bases and 5 bases respectively, with 9 bases between them. Germline CDR1 reads SGHRS; CDR2 reads YFSETQ. The CDR3 is made up of 13 amino acids. The chain's CDR3 is CASSLDQGHEQYF. CDR3 bases: TGCGCCAGCAGCTTGGATCAGGGGCACGAGCAGTACTTC.

The J gene is TRBJ2-1, the V gene TRBV7-2, with 9 positions matching TRBD2. V shed 1 base and J 7 bases; nucleotides not matched to a gene: 8. Germline values: CDR1 SGHTA, CDR2 FQGNSA. The CDR3 totals 16 residues. CDR3 residues: CASSLGAGGEYNEQFF. CDR3 DNA sequence: TGTGCCAGCAGCTTAGGCGCGGGGGGGGAGTATAATGAGCAGTTCTTC.

V and J are TRBV7-9 and TRBJ1-1; D may be TRBD1 (6 bases). Germline-derived CDR1 and CDR2 are SEHNR and FQNEAQ (reference sequence). The CDR3 length is 12 residues. V was pared by 5 bases and J by 10 bases, with 14 bases between. The CDR3 is CASSDNRDPAFF. The CDR3 DNA reads as TGTGCCAGCAGCGATAACAGGGATCCAGCTTTCTTT.

The V call is TRBV7-3, the J call TRBJ2-1; D possibly corresponds to TRBD2 (5 bases). There are 13 residues in the CDR3. The V gene lost 4 bases and the J gene lost 5 bases, with 9 bases spanning the gap. Per the germline V gene, CDR1 is SGHTA and CDR2 is FQGTGA. The CDR3 nucleotides are TGTGCCAGCAGCTACACGGGGAACAATGAGCAGTTCTTC. It translates to CASSYTGNNEQFF.

V usage is TRBV27 and J usage is TRBJ2-7; D remains ambiguous. The CDR3 has 14 amino acids. V shed 3 bases and J shed 4 bases, with 13 bases lying between them. The germline V gene has CDR1 MNHEY and CDR2 SMNVEV (reference sequence). The DNA for the CDR3 is TGTGCCAGCAGTTTTCTGGCGAGACTGTACGAGCAGTACTTC. It is translated as CASSFLARLYEQYF.

The chain links TRBV28 to TRBJ2-1; 7 bases line up with TRBD2. This CDR3 contains 16 residues. Germline CDR1 is MDHEN and CDR2 is SYDVKM. The V segment lost 2 bases and the J segment 7 bases; nucleotides outside the gene matches: 11. The CDR3 loop reads CASSLLADNLQNEQFF. Written as DNA, the CDR3 is TGTGCCAGCAGTTTACTAGCGGATAATCTTCAGAATGAGCAGTTCTTC.

V is TRBV29-1 and J is TRBJ1-2; D is unresolved. Trimming removed 7 bases from V and 2 bases from J, with 14 bases in between. Germline V CDR1 and CDR2: SQVTM, ANQGSEA. The CDR3 totals 13 residues. This CDR3 reads CSGEVGRNYGYTF. The CDR3 region has the DNA TGCAGCGGGGAGGTCGGGAGAAACTATGGCTACACCTTC.

This sequence joins TRBV5-4 and TRBJ1-6; 9 bases fit TRBD1. CDR3 length equals 15 residues. Germline trimming cut 3 bases from V and 5 bases from J; bases unmatched to any gene: 3. Per germline, CDR1 SGHNT and CDR2 YYREEE (reference sequence). CDR3 coding DNA: TGTGCCAGCAGCTCCAGGACAGGGGATAATTCACCCCTCCACTTT. This sequence encodes CASSSRTGDNSPLHF. Together with reference TRBV5-4 and TRBJ1-6, the CDR3 gives the full variable domain: ETGVTQSPTHLIKTRGQQVTLRCSSQSGHNTVSWYQQALGQGPQFIFQYYREEENGRGNFPPRFSGLQFPNYSSELNVNALELDDSALYLCASSSRTGDNSPLHFGNGTRLTVT.

The chain carries TRBV6-6 and TRBJ2-7; 9 nucleotides match TRBD1. The V segment lost 5 bases and the J segment 2 bases; nucleotides outside the gene matches: 10. The CDR3 contains 16 residues. CDR1 MNHNY and CDR2 SVGAGI come from the germline V gene (reference sequence). DNA of the CDR3: TGTGCCAGCAGTGCCGGGACAGGGAGCATCACCTACGAGCAGTACTTC. Amino acid sequence: CASSAGTGSITYEQYF.

The chain joins TRBV19 to TRBJ1-5, with TRBD1 identical over 7 bases. This CDR3 has 15 residues. Trimming at V came to 5 bases and at J to 6 bases, leaving 10 bases not matched to a gene. Germline CDR1 reads LNHDA; CDR2 reads SQIVND (reference sequence). The CDR3 loop reads CASSFWDSVAQPQHF. The CDR3 bases are TGTGCCAGTAGTTTCTGGGACAGTGTTGCTCAGCCCCAGCATTTT. The whole variable domain, remainder taken from reference TRBV19 and TRBJ1-5, is DGGITQSPKYLFRKEGQNVTLSCEQNLNHDAMYWYRQDPGQGLRLIYYSQIVNDFQKGDIAEGYSVSREKKESFPLTVTSAQKNPTAFYLCASSFWDSVAQPQHFGDGTRLSIL.

The chain couples TRBV18 to TRBJ2-7; TRBD1 matches at 10 bases. The trim removed 5 bases at V and 3 bases at J, leaving 7 bases unmatched. Germline V gene lookup returns CDR1 KGHSH and CDR2 LQKENI. This CDR3 has 15 amino acids. DNA for the CDR3: TGTGCCAGCTCATCAGATTGGACAGGGGGCTACGAGCAGTACTTC. Its translation: CASSSDWTGGYEQYF.

The chain recombines TRBV7-2 with TRBJ2-1; tentative D call: TRBD1 (6 bases). The V gene's germline CDR1 is SGHTA and CDR2 FQGNSA. The CDR3 spans 16 residues. Trimming took off 1 base at V and 3 bases at J, with 13 bases between the two ends. The chain's CDR3 is CASSLVGQGFYNEQFF. The CDR3 bases are TGTGCCAGCAGCTTAGTAGGTCAGGGGTTCTACAATGAGCAGTTCTTC.

This chain connects TRBV7-8 to TRBJ1-2; a weak D match, TRBD1 (6 bases). From germline, CDR1 is SGHVS and CDR2 FQNEAQ. The CDR3 is made up of 14 amino acids. With 5 bases removed from V and 4 bases from J, the gap between germline ends came to 14 bases. Here the CDR3 reads CASSPQGRLYGYTF. In DNA, the CDR3 is TGTGCCAGCAGCCCACAGGGACGGCTCTATGGCTACACCTTC.

This clone was seen at least ten times. The chain employs TRBV6-1 and TRBJ1-1; D may be TRBD1 (6 bases). V lost 0 bases, J lost 5 bases, and 13 bases lay in between. Germline CDR1 and CDR2: MNHNS and SASEGT. The CDR3 covers 15 residues. The CDR3 protein is CASSEADSPTTEAFF. As DNA, the CDR3 is TGTGCCAGCAGTGAAGCGGACAGCCCTACTACTGAAGCTTTCTTT.

The J gene is TRBJ2-1, the V gene TRBV19; 8 positions agree with TRBD2. Per the germline V gene, CDR1 is LNHDA and CDR2 is SQIVND (reference sequence). V was pared by 3 bases and J by 4 bases, with 8 bases of the junction left unmatched. CDR3 size: 16 residues. This CDR3 reads CASSIGGAKLYNEQFF. Written as DNA, the CDR3 is TGTGCCAGTAGTATCGGGGGGGCCAAGCTGTACAATGAGCAGTTCTTC.

The sample holds one count of this clone. The rearrangement joins TRBV5-1 to TRBJ2-3; TRBD2 agrees at 12 bases. The CDR3 has 16 amino acids. J gave up 5 bases and V 4 bases, and 8 bases lay outside the gene matches. CDR1 SGHRS and CDR2 YFSETQ come from the germline V gene. The CDR3 loop reads CASSPGTSGREDTQYF. The CDR3 DNA is TGCGCCAGCAGCCCCGGGACTAGCGGGCGGGAAGATACGCAGTATTTT.

This clone was observed once. The chain uses TRBV7-2 and TRBJ1-2; 7 nucleotides line up with TRBD1. With V trimmed by 5 bases and J by 7 bases, 4 bases remained unmatched. The germline gives CDR1 SGHTA, CDR2 FQGNSA. The CDR3 covers 12 residues. Written as DNA, the CDR3 is TGTGCCAGCAGCCTAGACAGGGTTGGCTACACCTTC. Its protein product is CASSLDRVGYTF.

This chain uses TRBV7-9 with TRBJ1-3; a possible D gene is TRBD1 (5 bases). From germline, CDR1 is SEHNR and CDR2 FQNEAQ (reference sequence). V shed 5 bases and J shed 3 bases, with 20 bases lying between them. The CDR3 extends over 17 amino acids. The CDR3 loop reads CASSLFTGAGRGNTIYF. The DNA of the CDR3 is TGTGCCAGCAGCCTATTTACCGGGGCGGGGCGTGGAAACACCATATATTTT.

The rearrangement uses TRBV7-3 and TRBJ2-1; TRBD1 matches 9 bases. The V and J ends lost 3 bases and 0 bases, in that order; junction bases with no gene match: 0. The CDR3 contains 15 residues. Germline assignment: CDR1 SGHTA and CDR2 FQGTGA. Here the CDR3 reads CASSLGQGSYNEQFF. The CDR3 nucleotides read TGTGCCAGCAGCTTGGGACAGGGCTCCTACAATGAGCAGTTCTTC.

The chain links TRBV7-9 to TRBJ2-7; 9 bases line up with TRBD2. The germline V gene has CDR1 SEHNR and CDR2 FQNEAQ (reference sequence). V lost 5 bases to trimming and J lost 5 bases; unmatched junction nucleotides: 10. The CDR3 loop spans 15 amino acids. CDR3 protein: CASSLRGTSSNEQYF. CDR3 DNA: TGTGCCAGCAGCCTTAGGGGGACTAGCTCTAACGAGCAGTACTTC.

V gene TRBV6-6 combines with J gene TRBJ2-5, with D possibly being TRBD1 (6 bases). This CDR3 has 14 residues. Germline assignment: CDR1 MNHNY and CDR2 SVGAGI (reference sequence). Trimming shortened V by 5 bases and J by 1 base, and 11 bases separated the two germline ends. This CDR3 is CASSAQGAQETQYF. The CDR3 nucleotides read TGTGCCAGCAGTGCACAGGGAGCCCAAGAGACCCAGTACTTC.

The V gene is TRBV18, the J gene TRBJ1-1, with D perhaps matching TRBD1 (5 bases). This CDR3 has 14 residues. V was trimmed by 1 base and J by 0 bases, leaving 6 bases between them. Germline V gene lookup returns CDR1 KGHSH and CDR2 LQKENI. The CDR3 DNA follows: TGTGCCAGCTCACCACAGGGGTTGAACACTGAAGCTTTCTTT. It encodes CASSPQGLNTEAFF.

The chain employs TRBV3-1 (or the pseudogene TRBV3-2) and TRBJ2-2; the D gene is possibly TRBD2 (5 bases). The length of the CDR3 is 17 residues. Germline V gives CDR1 LGHDT, CDR2 YNNKEL (reference sequence). V was trimmed by 0 bases and J by 3 bases, leaving 14 bases between them. The CDR3 region is CASSQDIGGRHTGELFF. DNA for the CDR3: TGTGCCAGCAGCCAAGATATAGGTGGGAGACACACCGGGGAGCTGTTTTTT.

The chain has TRBV28 and TRBJ1-5; D is perhaps TRBD1 (6 bases). The CDR3 spans 14 residues. Germline assignment: CDR1 MDHEN and CDR2 SYDVKM. Trimming left V 8 bases short and J 6 bases short, with 17 bases between. The CDR3 DNA sequence: TGTGCCAGCTGGGGATGGGGGGGCGGTCAGCCCCAGCATTTT. Translating gives CASWGWGGGQPQHF. The full variable domain, rest sourced from reference TRBV28 and TRBJ1-5, is DVKVTQSSRYLVKRTGEKVFLECVQDMDHENMFWYRQDPGLGLRLIYFSYDVKMKEKGDIPEGYSVSREKKERFSLILESASTNQTSMYLCASWGWGGGQPQHFGDGTRLSIL.

The chain employs TRBV5-1 and TRBJ2-5; D is possibly TRBD2 (5 bases). CDR3 size: 15 residues. Germline-derived CDR1 and CDR2 are SGHRS and YFSETQ. Trimming took 1 base from V and 5 from J, leaving 15 bases between them. The CDR3 region is CASSLRGFFGETQYF. The CDR3 DNA follows: TGCGCCAGCAGCTTGCGAGGGTTCTTTGGTGAGACCCAGTACTTC.

The chain links TRBV3-1 (or the pseudogene TRBV3-2) to TRBJ1-3; D gene unclear. Trimming stripped 1 base from V and 2 bases from J, with 9 bases between. This CDR3 is 15 amino acids long. Germline lookup yields CDR1 LGHDT and CDR2 YNNKEL (reference sequence). Here the CDR3 reads CASSQALQPGNTIYF. In nucleotides, the CDR3 is TGTGCCAGCAGCCAAGCCTTACAGCCTGGAAACACCATATATTTT.

The V and J genes are TRBV19 and TRBJ1-6; maybe TRBD1 (5 bases). Germline CDR1 reads LNHDA; CDR2 reads SQIVND (reference sequence). Deletions cut 4 bases from V and 7 bases from J, with 14 bases between. The CDR3 is made up of 15 amino acids. CDR3 loop: CASSNRDGSNSPLHF. The CDR3 bases are TGTGCCAGTAGTAACCGGGACGGGAGCAATTCACCCCTCCACTTT.